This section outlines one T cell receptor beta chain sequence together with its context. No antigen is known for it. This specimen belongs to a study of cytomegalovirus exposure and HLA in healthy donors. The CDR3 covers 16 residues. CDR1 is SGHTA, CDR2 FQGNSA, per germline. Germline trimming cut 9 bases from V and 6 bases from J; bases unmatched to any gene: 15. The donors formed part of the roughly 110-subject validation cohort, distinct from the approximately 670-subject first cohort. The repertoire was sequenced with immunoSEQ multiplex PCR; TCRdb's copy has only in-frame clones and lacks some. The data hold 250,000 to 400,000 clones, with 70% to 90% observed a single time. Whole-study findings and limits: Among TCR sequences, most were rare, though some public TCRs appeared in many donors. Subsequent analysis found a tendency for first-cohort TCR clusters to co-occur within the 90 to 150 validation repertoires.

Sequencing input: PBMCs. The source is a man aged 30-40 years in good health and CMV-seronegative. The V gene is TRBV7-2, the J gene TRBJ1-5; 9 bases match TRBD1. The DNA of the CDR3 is TGTGCCAGTAAACTTACCGGGACAGGGTTCGGTCAGCCCCAGCATTTT. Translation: CASKLTGTGFGQPQHF.